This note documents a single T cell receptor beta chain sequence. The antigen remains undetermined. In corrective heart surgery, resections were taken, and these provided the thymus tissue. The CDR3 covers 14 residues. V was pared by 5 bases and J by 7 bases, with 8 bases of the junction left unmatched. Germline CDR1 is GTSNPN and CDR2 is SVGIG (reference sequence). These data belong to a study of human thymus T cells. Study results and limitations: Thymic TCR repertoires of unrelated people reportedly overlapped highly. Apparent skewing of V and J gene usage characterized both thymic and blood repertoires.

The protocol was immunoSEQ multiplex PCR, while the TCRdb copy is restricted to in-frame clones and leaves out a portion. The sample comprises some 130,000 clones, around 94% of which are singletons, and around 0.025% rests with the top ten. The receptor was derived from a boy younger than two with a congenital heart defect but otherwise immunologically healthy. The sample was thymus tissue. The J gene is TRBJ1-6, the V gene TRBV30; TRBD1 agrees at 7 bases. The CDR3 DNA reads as TGTGCCTGGTGCAGGGGGACAGAGAATTCACCCCTCCACTTT. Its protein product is CAWCRGTENSPLHF.